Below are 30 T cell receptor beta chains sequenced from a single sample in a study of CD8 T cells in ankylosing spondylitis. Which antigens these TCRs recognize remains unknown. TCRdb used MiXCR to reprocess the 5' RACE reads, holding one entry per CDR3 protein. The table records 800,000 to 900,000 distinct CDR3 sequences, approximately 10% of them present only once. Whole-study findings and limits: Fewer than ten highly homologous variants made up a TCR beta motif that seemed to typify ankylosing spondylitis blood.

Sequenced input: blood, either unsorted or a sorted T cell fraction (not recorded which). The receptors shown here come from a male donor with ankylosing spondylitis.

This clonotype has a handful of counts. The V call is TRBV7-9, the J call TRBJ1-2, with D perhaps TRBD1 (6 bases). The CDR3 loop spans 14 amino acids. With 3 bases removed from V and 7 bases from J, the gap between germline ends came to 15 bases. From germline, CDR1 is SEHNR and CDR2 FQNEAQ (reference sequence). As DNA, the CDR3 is TGTGCCAGCAGCTTCCACGACAGGAAGGTTGGCTACACCTTC. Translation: CASSFHDRKVGYTF.

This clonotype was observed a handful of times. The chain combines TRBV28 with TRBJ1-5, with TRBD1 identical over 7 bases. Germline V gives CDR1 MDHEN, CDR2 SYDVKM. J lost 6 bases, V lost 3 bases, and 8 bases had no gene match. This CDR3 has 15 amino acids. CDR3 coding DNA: TGTGCCAGCAGTTTGGCGACAGGGAGGGGTCAGCCCCAGCATTTT. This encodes CASSLATGRGQPQHF.

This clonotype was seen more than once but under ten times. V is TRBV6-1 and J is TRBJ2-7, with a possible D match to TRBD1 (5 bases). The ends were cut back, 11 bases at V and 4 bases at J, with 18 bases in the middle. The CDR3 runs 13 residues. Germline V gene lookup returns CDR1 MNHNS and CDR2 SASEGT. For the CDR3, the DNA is TGTGCCGCAAGCAGCAGGGTGGATTACGAGCAGTACTTC. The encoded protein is CAASSRVDYEQYF.

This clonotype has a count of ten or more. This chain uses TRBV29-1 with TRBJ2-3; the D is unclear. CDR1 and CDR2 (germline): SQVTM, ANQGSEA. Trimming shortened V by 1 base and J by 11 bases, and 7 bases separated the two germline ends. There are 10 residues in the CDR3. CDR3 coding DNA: TGCAGCGTTGAAGCGGTGGTGCAGTATTTT. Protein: CSVEAVVQYF.

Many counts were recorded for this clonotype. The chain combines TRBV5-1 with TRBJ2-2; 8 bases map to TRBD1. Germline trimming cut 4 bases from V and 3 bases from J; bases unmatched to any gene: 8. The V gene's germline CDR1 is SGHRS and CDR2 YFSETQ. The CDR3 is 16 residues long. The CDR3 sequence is CASSPRGRLDTGELFF. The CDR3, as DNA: TGCGCCAGCAGCCCCAGGGGGCGCTTGGACACCGGGGAGCTGTTTTTT. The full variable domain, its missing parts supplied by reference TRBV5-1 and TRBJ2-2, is KAGVTQTPRYLIKTRGQQVTLSCSPISGHRSVSWYQQTPGQGLQFLFEYFSETQRNKGNFPGRFSGRQFSNSRSEMNVSTLELGDSALYLCASSPRGRLDTGELFFGEGSRLTVL.

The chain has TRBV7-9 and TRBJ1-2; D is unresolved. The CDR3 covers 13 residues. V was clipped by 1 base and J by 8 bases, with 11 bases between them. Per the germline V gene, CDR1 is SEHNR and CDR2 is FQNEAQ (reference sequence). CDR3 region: CASSLVAFGGYTF. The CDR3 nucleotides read TGTGCCAGCAGCTTAGTCGCTTTTGGAGGCTACACCTTC.

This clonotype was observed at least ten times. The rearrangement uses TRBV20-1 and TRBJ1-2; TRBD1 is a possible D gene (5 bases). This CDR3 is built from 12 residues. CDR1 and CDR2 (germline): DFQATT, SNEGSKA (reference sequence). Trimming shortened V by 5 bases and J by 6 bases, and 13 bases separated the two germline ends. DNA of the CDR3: TGCAGTGCTTATGACAGAGTTAATGGCTACACCTTC. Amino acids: CSAYDRVNGYTF.

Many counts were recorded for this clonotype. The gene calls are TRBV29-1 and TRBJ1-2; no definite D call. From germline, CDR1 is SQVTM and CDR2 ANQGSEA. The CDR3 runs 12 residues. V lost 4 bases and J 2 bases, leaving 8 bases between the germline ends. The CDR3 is CSVGHLNYGYTF. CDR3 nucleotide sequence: TGCAGCGTTGGACATCTGAACTATGGCTACACCTTC.

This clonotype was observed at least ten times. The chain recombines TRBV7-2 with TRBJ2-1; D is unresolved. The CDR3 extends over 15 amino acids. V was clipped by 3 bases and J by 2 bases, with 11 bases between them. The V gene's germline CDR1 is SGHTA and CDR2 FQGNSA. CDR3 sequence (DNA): TGTGCCAGCAGCTTCTTCACTCAGGCCTACAATGAGCAGTTCTTC. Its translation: CASSFFTQAYNEQFF.

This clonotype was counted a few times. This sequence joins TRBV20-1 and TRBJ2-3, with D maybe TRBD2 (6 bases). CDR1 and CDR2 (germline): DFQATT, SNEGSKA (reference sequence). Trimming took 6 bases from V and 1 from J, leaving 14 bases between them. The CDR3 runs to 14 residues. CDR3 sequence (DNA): TGCAGTGCCCCCGTGGGGGAGGGCACAGATACGCAGTATTTT. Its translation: CSAPVGEGTDTQYF.

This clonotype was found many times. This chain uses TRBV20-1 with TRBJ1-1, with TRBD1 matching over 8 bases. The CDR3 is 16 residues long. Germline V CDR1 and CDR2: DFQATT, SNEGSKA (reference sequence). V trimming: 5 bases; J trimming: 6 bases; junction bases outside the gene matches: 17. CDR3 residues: CSAFSQGARRSPEAFF. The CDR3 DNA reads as TGCAGTGCTTTTAGCCAGGGGGCGCGAAGGTCCCCTGAAGCTTTCTTT.

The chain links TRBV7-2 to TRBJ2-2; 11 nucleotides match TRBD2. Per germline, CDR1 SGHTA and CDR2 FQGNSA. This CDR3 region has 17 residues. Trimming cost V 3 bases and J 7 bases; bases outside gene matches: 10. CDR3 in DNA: TGTGCCAGCAGCTTTAGGAGGCTAGCGGGAGGAGGCGGGGAGCTGTTTTTT. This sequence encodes CASSFRRLAGGGGELFF.

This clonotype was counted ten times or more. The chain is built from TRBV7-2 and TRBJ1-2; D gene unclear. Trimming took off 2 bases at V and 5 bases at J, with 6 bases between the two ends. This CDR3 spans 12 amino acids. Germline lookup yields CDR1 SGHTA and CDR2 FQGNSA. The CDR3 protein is CASSLYGYGYTF. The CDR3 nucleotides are TGTGCCAGCAGCTTATATGGTTATGGCTACACCTTC.

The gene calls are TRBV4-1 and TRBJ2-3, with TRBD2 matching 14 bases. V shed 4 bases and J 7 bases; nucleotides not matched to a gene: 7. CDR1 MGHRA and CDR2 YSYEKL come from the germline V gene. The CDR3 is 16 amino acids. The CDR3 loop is CASSLLTSGRAYTQYF. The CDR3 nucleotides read TGCGCCAGCAGCCTTCTGACTAGCGGGAGGGCGTATACGCAGTATTTT.

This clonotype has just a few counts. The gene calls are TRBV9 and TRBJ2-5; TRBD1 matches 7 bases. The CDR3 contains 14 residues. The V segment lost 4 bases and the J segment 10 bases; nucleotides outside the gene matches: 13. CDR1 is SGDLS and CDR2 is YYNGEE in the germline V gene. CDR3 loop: CASSFTGASYDQYF. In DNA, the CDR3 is TGTGCCAGCAGCTTTACAGGGGCTTCCTATGACCAGTACTTC.

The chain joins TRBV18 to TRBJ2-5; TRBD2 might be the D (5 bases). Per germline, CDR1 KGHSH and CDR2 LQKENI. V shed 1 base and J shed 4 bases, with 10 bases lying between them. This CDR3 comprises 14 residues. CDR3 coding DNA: TGTGCCAGCTCACCACTGACGGGGTTAGAGACCCAGTACTTC. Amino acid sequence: CASSPLTGLETQYF.

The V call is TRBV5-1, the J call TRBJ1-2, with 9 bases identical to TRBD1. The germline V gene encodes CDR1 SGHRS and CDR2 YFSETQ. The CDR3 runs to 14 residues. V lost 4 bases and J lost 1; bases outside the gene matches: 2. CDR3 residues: CASSEDRGNYGYTF. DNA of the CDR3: TGCGCCAGCAGCGAGGACAGGGGTAACTATGGCTACACCTTC.

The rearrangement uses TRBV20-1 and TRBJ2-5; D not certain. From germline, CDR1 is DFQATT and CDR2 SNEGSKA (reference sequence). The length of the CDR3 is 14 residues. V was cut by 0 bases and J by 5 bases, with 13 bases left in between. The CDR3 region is CSARDIKRRETQYF. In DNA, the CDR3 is TGCAGTGCTAGAGATATAAAGAGGCGGGAGACCCAGTACTTC.

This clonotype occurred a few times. This CDR3 reads CSVPSTDTQYF. For the CDR3, the DNA is TGCAGCGTCCCGAGCACAGATACGCAGTATTTT. The chain carries TRBV20-1 and TRBJ2-3; D is uncertain. The CDR3 length is 11 residues. The germline CDR1 and CDR2 sequences are DFQATT and SNEGSKA (reference sequence).

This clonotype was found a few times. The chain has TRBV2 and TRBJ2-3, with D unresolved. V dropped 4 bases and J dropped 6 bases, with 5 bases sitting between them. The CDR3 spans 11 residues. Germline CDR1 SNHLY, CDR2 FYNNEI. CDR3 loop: CASSVMDTQYF. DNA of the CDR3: TGTGCCAGCAGTGTAATGGATACGCAGTATTTT.

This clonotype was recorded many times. CDR3 sequence (DNA): TGCAGTGCTAACGGACTTACCACAGATACGCAGTATTTT. This sequence encodes CSANGLTTDTQYF. The chain links TRBV20-1 to TRBJ2-3; perhaps TRBD2 as D (5 bases). Germline CDR1 reads DFQATT; CDR2 reads SNEGSKA (reference sequence). CDR3 length equals 13 residues. V was pared by 4 bases and J by 2 bases, with 10 bases between.

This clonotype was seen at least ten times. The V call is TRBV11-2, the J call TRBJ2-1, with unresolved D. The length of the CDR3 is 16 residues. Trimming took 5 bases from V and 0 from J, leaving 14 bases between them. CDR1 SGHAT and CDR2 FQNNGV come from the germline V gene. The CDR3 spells CASSTTPAASYNEQFF. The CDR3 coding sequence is TGTGCCAGCAGCACAACCCCAGCTGCCTCCTACAATGAGCAGTTCTTC.

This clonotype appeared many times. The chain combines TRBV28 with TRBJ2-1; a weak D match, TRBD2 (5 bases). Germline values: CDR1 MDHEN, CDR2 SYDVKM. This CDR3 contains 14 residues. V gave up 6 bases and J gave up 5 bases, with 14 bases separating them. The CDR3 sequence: CASREVFRDNEQFF. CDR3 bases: TGTGCCAGCAGGGAGGTTTTTCGCGACAATGAGCAGTTCTTC.

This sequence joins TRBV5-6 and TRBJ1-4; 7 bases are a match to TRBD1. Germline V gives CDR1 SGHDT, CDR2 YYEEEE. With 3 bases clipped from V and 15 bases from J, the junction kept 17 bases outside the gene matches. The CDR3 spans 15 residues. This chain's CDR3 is CASSSPRRVNRGLFF. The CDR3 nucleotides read TGTGCCAGCAGCTCCCCCCGACGAGTCAACAGGGGATTGTTTTTT.

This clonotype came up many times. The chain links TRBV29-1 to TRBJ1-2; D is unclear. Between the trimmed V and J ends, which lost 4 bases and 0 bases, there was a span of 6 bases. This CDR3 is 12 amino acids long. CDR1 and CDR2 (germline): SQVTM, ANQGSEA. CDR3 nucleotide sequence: TGCAGCGTTGGCCTAGCTAACTATGGCTACACCTTC. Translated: CSVGLANYGYTF.

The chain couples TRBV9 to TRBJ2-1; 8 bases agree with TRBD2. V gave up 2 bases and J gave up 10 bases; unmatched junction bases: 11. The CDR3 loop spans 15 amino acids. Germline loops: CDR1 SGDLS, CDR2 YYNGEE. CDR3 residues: CASSVSSGTREEQFF. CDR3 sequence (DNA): TGTGCCAGCAGCGTGTCCTCCGGGACTAGGGAGGAGCAGTTCTTC.

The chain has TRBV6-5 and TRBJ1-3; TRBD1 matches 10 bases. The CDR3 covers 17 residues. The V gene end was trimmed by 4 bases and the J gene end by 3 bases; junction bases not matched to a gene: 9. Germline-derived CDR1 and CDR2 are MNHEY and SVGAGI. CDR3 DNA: TGTGCCAGCAGTTTTGGCCCGGGACAGGGGTTTGGAAACACCATATATTTT. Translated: CASSFGPGQGFGNTIYF.

CDR3 protein: CASRQEANYGYTF. DNA for the CDR3: TGCGCCAGCAGACAGGAGGCTAACTATGGCTACACCTTC. The V and J genes are TRBV5-1 and TRBJ1-2; possibly TRBD1 for D (5 bases). This CDR3 is built from 13 residues. The germline CDR1 and CDR2 sequences are SGHRS and YFSETQ. Between the trimmed V and J ends, which lost 5 bases and 0 bases, there was a span of 8 bases.

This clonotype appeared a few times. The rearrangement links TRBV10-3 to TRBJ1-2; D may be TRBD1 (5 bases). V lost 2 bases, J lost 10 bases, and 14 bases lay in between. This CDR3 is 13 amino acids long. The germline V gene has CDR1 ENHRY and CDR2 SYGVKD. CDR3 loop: CAISEGDLTPYTF. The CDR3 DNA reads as TGTGCCATCAGTGAGGGGGACCTGACACCCTACACCTTC.

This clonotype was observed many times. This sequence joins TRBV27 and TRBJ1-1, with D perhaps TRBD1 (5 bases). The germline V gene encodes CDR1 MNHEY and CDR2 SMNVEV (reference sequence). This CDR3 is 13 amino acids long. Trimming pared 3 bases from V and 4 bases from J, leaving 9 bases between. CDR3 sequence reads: CASSFQGITEAFF. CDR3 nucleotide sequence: TGTGCCAGCAGTTTCCAGGGAATCACTGAAGCTTTCTTT.